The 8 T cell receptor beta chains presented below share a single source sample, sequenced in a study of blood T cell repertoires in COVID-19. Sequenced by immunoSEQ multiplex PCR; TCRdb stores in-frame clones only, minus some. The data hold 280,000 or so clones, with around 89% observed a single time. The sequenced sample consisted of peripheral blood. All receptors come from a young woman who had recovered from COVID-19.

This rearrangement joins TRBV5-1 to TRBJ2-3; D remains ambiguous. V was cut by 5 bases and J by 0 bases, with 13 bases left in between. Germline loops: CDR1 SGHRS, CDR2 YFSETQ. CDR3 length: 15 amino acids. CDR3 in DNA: TGCGCCAGCAGTACCGAAGACTGGAGCACAGATACGCAGTATTTT. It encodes CASSTEDWSTDTQYF.

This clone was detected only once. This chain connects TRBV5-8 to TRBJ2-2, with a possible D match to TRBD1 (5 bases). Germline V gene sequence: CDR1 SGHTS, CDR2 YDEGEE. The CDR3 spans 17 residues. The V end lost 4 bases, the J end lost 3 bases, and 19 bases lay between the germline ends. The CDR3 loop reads CASSARMTASYTGELFF. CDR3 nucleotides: TGTGCCAGCAGCGCCCGGATGACAGCATCCTACACCGGGGAGCTGTTTTTT.

CDR3: CASSSRGGSNYGYTF. The CDR3 DNA reads TGTGCCAGCAGCTCTCGGGGGGGAAGTAACTATGGCTACACCTTC. V and J are TRBV11-2 and TRBJ1-2; TRBD1 is a possible D gene (5 bases). The V gene lost 4 bases and the J gene lost 1 base, with 13 bases spanning the gap. This CDR3 spans 15 amino acids. The germline CDR1 and CDR2 sequences are SGHAT and FQNNGV.

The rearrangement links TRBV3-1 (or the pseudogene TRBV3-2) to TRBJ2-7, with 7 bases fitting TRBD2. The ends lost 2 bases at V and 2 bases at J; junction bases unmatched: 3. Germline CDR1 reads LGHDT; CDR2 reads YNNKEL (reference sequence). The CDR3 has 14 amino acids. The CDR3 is CASSQFGGTYEQYF. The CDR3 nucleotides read TGTGCCAGCAGCCAATTCGGGGGGACCTACGAGCAGTACTTC.

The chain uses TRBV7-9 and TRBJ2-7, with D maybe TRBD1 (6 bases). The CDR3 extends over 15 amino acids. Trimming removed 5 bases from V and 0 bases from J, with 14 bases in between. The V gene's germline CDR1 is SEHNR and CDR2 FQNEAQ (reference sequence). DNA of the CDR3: TGTGCCAGCAGCCCACAGGGCACCACCTCCTACGAGCAGTACTTC. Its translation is CASSPQGTTSYEQYF.

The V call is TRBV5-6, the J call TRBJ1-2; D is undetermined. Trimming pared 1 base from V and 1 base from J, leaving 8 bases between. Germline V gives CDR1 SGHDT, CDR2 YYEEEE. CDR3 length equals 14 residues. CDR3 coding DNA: TGTGCCAGCAGCTTGTTGTCCATTAACTATGGCTACACCTTC. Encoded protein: CASSLLSINYGYTF.

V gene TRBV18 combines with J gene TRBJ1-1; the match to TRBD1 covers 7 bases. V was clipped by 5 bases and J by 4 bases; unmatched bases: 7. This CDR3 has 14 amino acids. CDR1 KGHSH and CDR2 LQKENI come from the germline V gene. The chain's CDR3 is CASSTTGRSTEAFF. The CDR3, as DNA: TGTGCCAGCTCAACGACAGGGAGGAGCACTGAAGCTTTCTTT.

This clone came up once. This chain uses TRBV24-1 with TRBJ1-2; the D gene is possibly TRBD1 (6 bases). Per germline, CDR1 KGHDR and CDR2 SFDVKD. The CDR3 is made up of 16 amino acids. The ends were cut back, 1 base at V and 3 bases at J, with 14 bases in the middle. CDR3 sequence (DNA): TGTGCCACCAGTGATTTAGGACAGAAAAAGGACTATGGCTACACCTTC. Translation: CATSDLGQKKDYGYTF.